This TCR beta chain was captured in a study of T-cell reconstitution after alpha-beta-depleted transplantation in children. The germline V gene encodes CDR1 SGHRS and CDR2 YFSETQ. The CDR3 extends over 16 amino acids. V shed 3 bases, J shed 6 bases, and the junction held 13 bases outside the gene matches. Preparation of the TCRbeta library used unique molecular identifiers. TCRdb analysed the PCR reads with MiXCR anew, one entry per CDR3 protein. The repertoire includes about 370,000 distinct CDR3 sequences, roughly 21% of them detected once, and about 3.8% sits in the top ten. This clonotype was sampled from a human donor who donated a stem cell graft to a child with acute myeloid leukemia. Source: PBMCs from the stem cell graft donor, taken from the stem cell graft. V usage is TRBV5-1 and J usage is TRBJ1-2, with 8 positions matching TRBD1. As DNA, the CDR3 is TGCGCCAGCAGCTATGAGGCCAGGGGGCAGCTGGATGGCTACACCTTC. It specifies CASSYEARGQLDGYTF.